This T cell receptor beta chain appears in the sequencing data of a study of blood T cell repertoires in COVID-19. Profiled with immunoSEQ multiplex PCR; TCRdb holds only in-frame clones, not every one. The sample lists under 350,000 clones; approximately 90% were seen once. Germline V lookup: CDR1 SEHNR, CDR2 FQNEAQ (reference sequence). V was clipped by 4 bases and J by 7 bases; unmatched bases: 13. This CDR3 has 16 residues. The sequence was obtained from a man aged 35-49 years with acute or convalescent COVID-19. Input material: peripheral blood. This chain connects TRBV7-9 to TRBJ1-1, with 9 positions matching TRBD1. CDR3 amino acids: CASSSQDRGRLGEAFF. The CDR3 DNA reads TGTGCCAGCAGCTCGCAGGACAGGGGCCGGCTCGGTGAAGCTTTCTTT. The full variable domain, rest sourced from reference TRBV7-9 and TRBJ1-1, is DTGVSQNPRHKITKRGQNVTFRCDPISEHNRLYWYRQTLGQGPEFLTYFQNEAQLEKSRLLSDRFSAERPKGSFSTLEIQRTEQGDSAMYLCASSSQDRGRLGEAFFGQGTRLTVV.